Below, 24 T cell receptor beta chains from the same sample are listed, as sequenced in a study of CD8+ T cells in alopecia areata. This sample's treatment: oral pan-JAK inhibitor, 5-10 mg twice daily. Sequencing templates came from extracted RNA that was reverse transcribed into cDNA. TCRdb keeps only in-frame clones here, not all; method: immunoSEQ multiplex PCR. This table holds fewer than 250,000 clones, approximately 40% found once. The sequenced sample was CD4+ T cells sorted from blood, obtained around week 36, from a patient treated with tofacitinib. Every receptor here comes from a human donor with alopecia areata.

The rearrangement joins TRBV29-1 to TRBJ1-1; D is ambiguous. The V end was cut by 2 bases, the J end by 4 bases, with 14 bases between. This CDR3 is built from 14 residues. CDR1 is SQVTM and CDR2 is ANQGSEA in the germline V gene. The CDR3, as DNA: TGCAGCGTTGAACAAATGAGAGGGCGCACTGAAGCTTTCTTT. It yields the protein CSVEQMRGRTEAFF.

This sequence joins TRBV15 and TRBJ2-1; D remains ambiguous. Trimming took 3 bases from V and 10 from J, leaving 19 bases between them. The CDR3 sequence is 15 residues long. CDR1 and CDR2 from the germline V gene are LNHNV and YYDKDF (reference sequence). The CDR3 loop reads CATSSQLAVSSEQFF. For the CDR3, the DNA is TGTGCCACCAGCAGCCAATTAGCAGTATCGTCCGAGCAGTTCTTC. The full variable domain, rest sourced from reference TRBV15 and TRBJ2-1, is DAMVIQNPRYQVTQFGKPVTLSCSQTLNHNVMYWYQQKSSQAPKLLFHYYDKDFNNEADTPDNFQSRRPNTSFCFLDIRSPGLGDTAMYLCATSSQLAVSSEQFFGPGTRLTVL.

The chain couples TRBV7-9 to TRBJ2-5; perhaps D is TRBD1 or TRBD2 (5 bases each). Germline V CDR1 and CDR2: SEHNR, FQNEAQ (reference sequence). V lost 5 bases to trimming and J lost 5 bases, with 18 bases between them. This CDR3 comprises 15 residues. The CDR3 reads CASSAWDARAETQYF. The CDR3 region has the DNA TGTGCCAGCAGCGCCTGGGACGCACGGGCGGAGACCCAGTACTTC.

This clone showed up just a few times. V gene TRBV19 combines with J gene TRBJ1-2, with a weak D call TRBD1 (6 bases). The CDR3 sequence is 14 residues long. V lost 1 base and J 10 bases, leaving 16 bases between the germline ends. The V gene's germline CDR1 is LNHDA and CDR2 SQIVND (reference sequence). The CDR3 DNA reads as TGTGCCAGTAGTATAGGCGGACAGTCTATCGACTACACCTTC. Its translation is CASSIGGQSIDYTF.

The rearrangement joins TRBV6-5 to TRBJ2-7, with TRBD2 matching over 14 bases. Germline CDR1 is MNHEY and CDR2 is SVGAGI. CDR3 length: 14 amino acids. The V gene end was trimmed by 10 bases and the J gene end by 6 bases; junction bases not matched to a gene: 8. In nucleotides, the CDR3 is TGTGCCACGGGGGGGACTAGCGGGAGTCCCGAGCAGTACTTC. The encoded protein is CATGGTSGSPEQYF.

The rearrangement joins TRBV29-1 to TRBJ2-5, with 14 bases that match TRBD2. TRBJ2-7 matches the DNA end more closely, so the J call is doubtful. The CDR3 has 15 amino acids. Germline CDR1 reads SQVTM; CDR2 reads ANQGSEA. The CDR3 loop reads CSVGGTSGSWYEQYF. In DNA form, the CDR3 reads TGCAGCGTTGGAGGGACTAGCGGGAGTTGGTACGAGCAGTACTTC.

CDR3 coding DNA: TGTGCCAGCAGCCAAGATCTACTAGCGGGAGACGAGACCCAGTACTTC. This gives the protein CASSQDLLAGDETQYF. The chain employs TRBV4-2 and TRBJ2-5; 11 positions agree with TRBD2. The junction had 5 bases not matched to a gene; V was cut back by 0 bases and J by 5 bases. This CDR3 region has 16 residues. Germline assignment: CDR1 LGHNA and CDR2 YNFKEQ.

In nucleotides, the CDR3 is TGTGCCAGCAGCCCCTGGCGGGGAGGGGAGCTGTTTTTT. This sequence encodes CASSPWRGGELFF. The chain recombines TRBV7-2 with TRBJ2-2; a weak D match, TRBD2 (6 bases). The length of the CDR3 is 13 residues. Germline values: CDR1 SGHTA, CDR2 FQGNSA. The V end lost 5 bases, the J end lost 8 bases, and 12 bases lay between the germline ends.

The V gene is TRBV5-1, the J gene TRBJ1-1; no clear D. Per the germline V gene, CDR1 is SGHRS and CDR2 is YFSETQ. V lost 4 bases and J lost 0, with 7 bases in between. This CDR3 is built from 13 residues. The CDR3, as DNA: TGCGCCAGCAGCGGTGACGTGAACACTGAAGCTTTCTTT. This sequence encodes CASSGDVNTEAFF.

The chain is built from TRBV30 and TRBJ1-5; D possibly corresponds to TRBD1 (6 bases). With 5 bases removed from V and 2 bases from J, the gap between germline ends came to 10 bases. Germline V gives CDR1 GTSNPN, CDR2 SVGIG (reference sequence). CDR3 length: 13 residues. CDR3 loop: CAWDSGGNQPQHF. DNA for the CDR3: TGTGCCTGGGACTCAGGGGGCAATCAGCCCCAGCATTTT.

This clone was counted a few times. The gene calls are TRBV15 and TRBJ2-5; weak D call: TRBD1 (6 bases). V lost 1 base and J lost 5, with 11 bases in between. The CDR3 totals 14 residues. The germline V gene has CDR1 LNHNV and CDR2 YYDKDF (reference sequence). The CDR3 DNA reads TGTGCCACCAGCAGAGTGGCAGGGGACGAGACCCAGTACTTC. As protein: CATSRVAGDETQYF.

This clone was observed a handful of times. The chain links TRBV25-1 to TRBJ1-1; D perhaps matches TRBD1 (6 bases). V lost 4 bases to trimming and J lost 4 bases, with 13 bases between them. CDR1 MGHDK and CDR2 SYGVNS come from the germline V gene. The CDR3 is 14 residues long. CDR3 nucleotides: TGTGCCAGCAGTGCTAACAGGGATTTCACTGAAGCTTTCTTT. Encoded protein: CASSANRDFTEAFF.

The rearrangement uses TRBV6-1 and TRBJ1-5; perhaps TRBD1 as D (6 bases). The CDR3 is 15 amino acids. V was trimmed by 2 bases and J by 7 bases, leaving 15 bases between them. Per the germline V gene, CDR1 is MNHNS and CDR2 is SASEGT. The CDR3 DNA reads TGTGCCAGCAGTGAAAGCATAGCAGGGGCGCAGCCCCAGCATTTT. This encodes CASSESIAGAQPQHF.

The chain links TRBV4-2 to TRBJ2-7, with 9 bases fitting TRBD2. J lost 0 bases, V lost 3 bases, and 9 bases had no gene match. The CDR3 contains 17 residues. Germline loops: CDR1 LGHNA, CDR2 YNFKEQ. The CDR3 here is CASSQEIAGGASYEQYF. CDR3 DNA sequence: TGTGCCAGCAGCCAGGAGATTGCGGGAGGGGCCTCCTACGAGCAGTACTTC.

The CDR3 here is CASSVNRDRNNQPQHF. CDR3 sequence (DNA): TGTGCCAGCAGCGTTAACCGGGACAGGAATAATCAGCCCCAGCATTTT. The chain links TRBV2 to TRBJ1-5; 8 nucleotides align to TRBD1. The V segment lost 6 bases and the J segment 4 bases; nucleotides outside the gene matches: 11. The CDR3 totals 16 residues. Germline V CDR1 and CDR2: SNHLY, FYNNEI.

The V call is TRBV5-1, the J call TRBJ1-4, with 7 positions matching TRBD1. CDR3 length: 16 residues. Germline V lookup: CDR1 SGHRS, CDR2 YFSETQ. The V and J ends lost 4 bases and 5 bases, in that order; junction bases with no gene match: 11. The CDR3: CASSMTPGQPNEKLFF. The CDR3 nucleotides read TGCGCCAGCAGCATGACTCCGGGACAGCCAAATGAAAAACTGTTTTTT.

This chain links TRBV5-1 with TRBJ2-1; D unresolved. Germline-derived CDR1 and CDR2 are SGHRS and YFSETQ. The CDR3 sequence is 13 residues long. V gave up 3 bases and J gave up 1 base, with 5 bases separating them. CDR3 DNA: TGCGCCAGCAGCTCGGAGTCCTACAATGAGCAGTTCTTC. This encodes CASSSESYNEQFF.

Remarks on this clone: At one of its ends the junction is not consistent with the germline gene, which may arise from a read error. This chain joins TRBV29-1 and TRBJ2-3, with D perhaps matching TRBD2 (7 bases). Germline CDR1 SQVTM, CDR2 ANQGSEA. The CDR3 extends over 15 amino acids. The CDR3, as DNA: TGCAGCGTCGAAGGGACAAGGCTGCATGGGGCTAGCGGCGGTTTT. Translated: CSVEGTRLHGASGGF.

The gene calls are TRBV7-9 and TRBJ1-4; D is undetermined. V was trimmed by 0 bases and J by 3 bases, leaving 2 bases between them. Germline CDR1 reads SEHNR; CDR2 reads FQNEAQ (reference sequence). The CDR3 is 13 residues long. The CDR3 DNA sequence: TGTGCCAGCAGCTTAGCCCCTAATGAAAAACTGTTTTTT. This gives the protein CASSLAPNEKLFF.

This clone has ten or more counts. The chain is built from TRBV30 and TRBJ2-7; 7 nucleotides line up with TRBD1. The V segment lost 5 bases and the J segment 3 bases; nucleotides outside the gene matches: 1. The CDR3 has 11 residues. Germline V lookup: CDR1 GTSNPN, CDR2 SVGIG (reference sequence). CDR3 sequence (DNA): TGTGCCTGGGACAGGGACTACGAGCAGTACTTC. Translated: CAWDRDYEQYF.

This rearrangement joins TRBV19 to TRBJ2-5, with no clear D. The CDR3 has 13 residues. The germline V gene encodes CDR1 LNHDA and CDR2 SQIVND (reference sequence). Trimming took 7 bases from V and 3 from J, leaving 12 bases between them. The CDR3 nucleotides are TGTGCCAGTACCCCGACCGGCGAAGAGACCCAGTACTTC. Its translation: CASTPTGEETQYF.

This clone was recorded at least ten times. V and J are TRBV13 and TRBJ2-6; the match to TRBD2 covers 13 bases. Unmatched junction bases numbered 4, after V lost 3 bases and J lost 2 bases. The CDR3 consists of 18 residues. Germline loops: CDR1 PRHDT, CDR2 FYEKMQ (reference sequence). The CDR3 DNA is TGTGCCAGCAGCTTCGGACTAGCGGGAGTGGCTGGGGCCAACGTCCTGACTTTC. Amino acid sequence: CASSFGLAGVAGANVLTF. The whole variable domain, filled in from reference TRBV13 and TRBJ2-6, reads AAGVIQSPRHLIKEKRETATLKCYPIPRHDTVYWYQQGPGQDPQFLISFYEKMQSDKGSIPDRFSAQQFSDYHSELNMSSLELGDSALYFCASSFGLAGVAGANVLTFGAGSRLTVL.

This clone has just one count. This chain joins TRBV11-3 and TRBJ2-1, with 9 bases lining up with TRBD2. This CDR3 comprises 14 residues. V was pared by 8 bases and J by 5 bases, with 7 bases of the junction left unmatched. Germline CDR1 is SGHNT and CDR2 is YENEEA. CDR3 in DNA: TGTGCCAGCGGGGCGGGAGGGCTGCACAATGAGCAGTTCTTC. Protein: CASGAGGLHNEQFF.

The CDR3 reads CASSEAYEQYF. In nucleotides, the CDR3 is TGTGCCAGCAGCGAGGCCTACGAGCAGTACTTC. The chain employs TRBV7-9 and TRBJ2-7; D remains unclear. The CDR3 runs to 11 residues. The V end was cut by 5 bases, the J end by 2 bases, with 4 bases between. The germline V gene encodes CDR1 SEHNR and CDR2 FQNEAQ (reference sequence).